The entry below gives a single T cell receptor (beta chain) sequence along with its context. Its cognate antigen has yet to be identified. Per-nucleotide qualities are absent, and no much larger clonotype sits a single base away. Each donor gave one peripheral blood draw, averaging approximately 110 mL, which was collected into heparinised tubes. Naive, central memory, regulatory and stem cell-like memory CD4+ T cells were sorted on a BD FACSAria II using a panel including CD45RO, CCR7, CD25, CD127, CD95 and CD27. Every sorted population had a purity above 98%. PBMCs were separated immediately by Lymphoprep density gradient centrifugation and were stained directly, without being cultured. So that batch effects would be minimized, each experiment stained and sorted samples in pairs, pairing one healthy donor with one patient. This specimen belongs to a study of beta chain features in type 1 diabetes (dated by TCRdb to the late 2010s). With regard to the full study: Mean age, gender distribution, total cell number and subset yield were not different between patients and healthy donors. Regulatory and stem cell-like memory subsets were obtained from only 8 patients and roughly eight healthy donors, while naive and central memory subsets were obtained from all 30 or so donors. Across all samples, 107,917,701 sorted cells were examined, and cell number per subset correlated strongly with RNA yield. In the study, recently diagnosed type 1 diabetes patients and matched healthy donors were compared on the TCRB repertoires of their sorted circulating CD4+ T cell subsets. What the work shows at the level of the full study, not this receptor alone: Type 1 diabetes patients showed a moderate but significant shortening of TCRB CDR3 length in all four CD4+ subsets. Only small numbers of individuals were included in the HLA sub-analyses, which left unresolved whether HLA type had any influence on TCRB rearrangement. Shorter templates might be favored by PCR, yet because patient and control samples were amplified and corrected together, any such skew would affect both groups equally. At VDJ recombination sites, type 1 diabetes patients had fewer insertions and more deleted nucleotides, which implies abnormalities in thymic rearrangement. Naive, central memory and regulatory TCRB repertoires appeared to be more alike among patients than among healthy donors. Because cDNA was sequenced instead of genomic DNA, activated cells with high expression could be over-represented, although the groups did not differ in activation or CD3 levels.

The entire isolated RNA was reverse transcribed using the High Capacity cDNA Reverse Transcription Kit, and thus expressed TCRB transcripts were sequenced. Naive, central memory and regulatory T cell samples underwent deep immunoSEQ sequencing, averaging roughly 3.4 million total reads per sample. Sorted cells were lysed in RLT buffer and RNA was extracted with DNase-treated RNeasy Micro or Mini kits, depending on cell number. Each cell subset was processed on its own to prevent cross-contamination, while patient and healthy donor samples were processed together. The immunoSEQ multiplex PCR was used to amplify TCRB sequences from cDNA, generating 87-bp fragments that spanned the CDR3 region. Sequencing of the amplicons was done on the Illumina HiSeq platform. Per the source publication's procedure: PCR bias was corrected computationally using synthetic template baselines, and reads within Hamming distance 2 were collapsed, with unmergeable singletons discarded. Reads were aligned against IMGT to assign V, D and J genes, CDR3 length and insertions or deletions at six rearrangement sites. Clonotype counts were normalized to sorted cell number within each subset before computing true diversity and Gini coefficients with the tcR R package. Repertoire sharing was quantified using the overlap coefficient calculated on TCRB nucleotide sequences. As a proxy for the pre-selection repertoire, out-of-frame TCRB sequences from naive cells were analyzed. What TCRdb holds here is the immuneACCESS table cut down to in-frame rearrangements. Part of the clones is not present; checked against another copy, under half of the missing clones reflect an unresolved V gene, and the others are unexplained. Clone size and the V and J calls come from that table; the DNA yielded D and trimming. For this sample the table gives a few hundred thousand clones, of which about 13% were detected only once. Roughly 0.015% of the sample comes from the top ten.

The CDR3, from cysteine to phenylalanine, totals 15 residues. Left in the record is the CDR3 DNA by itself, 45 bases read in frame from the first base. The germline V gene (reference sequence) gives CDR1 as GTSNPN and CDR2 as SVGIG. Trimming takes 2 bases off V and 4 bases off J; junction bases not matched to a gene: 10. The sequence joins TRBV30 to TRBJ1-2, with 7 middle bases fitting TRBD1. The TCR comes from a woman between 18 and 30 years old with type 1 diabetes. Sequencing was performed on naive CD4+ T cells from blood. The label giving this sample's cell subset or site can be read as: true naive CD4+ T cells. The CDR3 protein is CAWSKEPTGVYGYTF. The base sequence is TGTGCCTGGAGTAAGGAGCCCACAGGGGTCTATGGCTACACCTTC. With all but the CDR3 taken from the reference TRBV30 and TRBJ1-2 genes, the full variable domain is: SQTIHQWPATLVQPVGSPLSLECTVEGTSNPNLYWYRQAAGRGLQLLFYSVGIGQISSEVPQNLSASRPQDRQFILSSKKLLLSDSGFYLCAWSKEPTGVYGYTFGSGTRLTVV.